A selection of T cell receptor beta chains follows, all from one sample in a study of OX40 agonist ivuxolimab in advanced cancers. Only in-frame clones appear in the TCRdb table, and some are missing; sequencing was by immunoSEQ multiplex PCR. The sample gives about 100,000 clones, under 95% of which show up once; roughly 0.56% is in the top ten. This sample comprised CD4+ or CD8+ T cells sorted from blood, obtained in a trial of the OX40 agonist ivuxolimab. Receptors were obtained from an adult with an advanced solid tumor such as melanoma, head and neck, liver or kidney cancer. Each CDR3 is given without its conserved first and last residue. The order of the fields is V gene, clone size, J gene, CDR3 protein. Clone size is not always given. Where it is, it says once, few, many or a class for expanded clones.

>TRBV7-2|.|TRBJ1-4
ASSLVGLNEKLF
>TRBV6-6|.|TRBJ2-5
ASRSTGGLETQY
>TRBV15|.|TRBJ2-3
ATSTLAGITDTQY
>TRBV28|.|TRBJ2-7
ASSYQGTAYEQY
>TRBV20-1|.|TRBJ2-2
SARVGGELF
>TRBV9|once|TRBJ2-1
ASSADRLAGERNEQF
>TRBV28|.|TRBJ1-2
ASSRDTLYGYT
>TRBV11-3|.|.
ASSAGRSGRFSYEQY
>TRBV6-5|.|TRBJ1-5
ASSSRTGDRPQH
>TRBV6-1|.|TRBJ2-1
ASNRNEQF
>TRBV4-2|.|TRBJ2-7
ASSHPEGVEQY
>TRBV5-8|.|TRBJ1-3
ASSLYISGNTIY
>TRBV4-3|.|TRBJ2-7
ASSQATGAISYEQY
>TRBV12-5|.|TRBJ2-7
ASPPTPQVYEQY
>TRBV28|.|TRBJ2-4
ASSLEGQLAKNIQY
>TRBV28|.|TRBJ2-2
ASSRGGPNTGELF
>TRBV7-8|.|TRBJ1-2
ASSSGQANYGYT
>TRBV6-1|.|TRBJ2-7
ASSEHRYEQY
>TRBV28|.|TRBJ2-1
ASSLAGGPKEQF
>TRBV5-1|.|TRBJ2-7
ASSPSVNYEQY
>TRBV2|.|TRBJ1-2
ASRVGTGNYGYT
>TRBV5-1|.|TRBJ2-1
ASSLGLADNEQF
>TRBV6-5|.|TRBJ2-3
ASRRMGVPTDTQY
>TRBV4-3|.|TRBJ2-1
ASSQDPKREGLSSYNEQF
>TRBV5-1|.|TRBJ1-1
ASSLARSGTEAF
>TRBV15|.|TRBJ1-4
ATSSLGPRGLGEKLF
>TRBV7-2|.|TRBJ2-7
ASSRKWDRGPYEQY
>TRBV9|.|TRBJ2-1
ASSVSQGNEQF
>TRBV11-3|.|TRBJ2-7
ASNLGGGAYEQY
>TRBV18|.|TRBJ1-1
ASSTTGRTEAF